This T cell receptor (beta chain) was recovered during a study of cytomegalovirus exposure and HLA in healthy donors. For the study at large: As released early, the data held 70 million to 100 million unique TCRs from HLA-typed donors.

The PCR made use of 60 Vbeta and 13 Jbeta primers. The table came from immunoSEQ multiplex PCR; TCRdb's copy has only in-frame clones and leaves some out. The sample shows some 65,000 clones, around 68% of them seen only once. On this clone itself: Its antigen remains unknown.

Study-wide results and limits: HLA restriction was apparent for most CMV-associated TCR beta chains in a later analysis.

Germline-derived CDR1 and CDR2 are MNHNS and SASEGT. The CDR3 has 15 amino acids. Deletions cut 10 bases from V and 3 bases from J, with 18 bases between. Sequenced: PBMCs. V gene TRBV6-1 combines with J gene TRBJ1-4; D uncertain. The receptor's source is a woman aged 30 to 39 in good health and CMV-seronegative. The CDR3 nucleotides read TGTGCCATCCACTCATCTAGGCGGGCTAATGAAAAACTGTTTTTT. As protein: CAIHSSRRANEKLFF.